The present T cell receptor beta chain was sequenced within a study of Ad26.COV2.S vaccination and SARS-CoV-2 variants. Generated by immunoSEQ multiplex PCR, the TCRdb table keeps only in-frame clones and is missing some. The sample has approximately 500,000 clones; 70% to 90% are singletons. Trimming pared 5 bases from V and 4 bases from J, leaving 13 bases between. Germline CDR1 is SGHRS and CDR2 is YFSETQ. This CDR3 is 14 amino acids long. Treatment described: about 20 received Ad26.COV2.S at low or high dose, single or two shots; about 5 received placebo; per-sample allocation not given. Each sample was drawn 63 days after the first injection (of vaccine or placebo).

This clonotype was sampled from a person between 18 and 65 years old who received the Ad26.COV2.S COVID-19 vaccine or a placebo. The V gene is TRBV5-1, the J gene TRBJ1-3; D is unresolved. This material consisted of peripheral blood, taken in a trial of Ad26.COV2.S vaccine versus placebo. The CDR3, as DNA: TGCGCCAGCAGACGGTCGCCCGCCGGAAACACCATATATTTT. Its protein product is CASRRSPAGNTIYF.